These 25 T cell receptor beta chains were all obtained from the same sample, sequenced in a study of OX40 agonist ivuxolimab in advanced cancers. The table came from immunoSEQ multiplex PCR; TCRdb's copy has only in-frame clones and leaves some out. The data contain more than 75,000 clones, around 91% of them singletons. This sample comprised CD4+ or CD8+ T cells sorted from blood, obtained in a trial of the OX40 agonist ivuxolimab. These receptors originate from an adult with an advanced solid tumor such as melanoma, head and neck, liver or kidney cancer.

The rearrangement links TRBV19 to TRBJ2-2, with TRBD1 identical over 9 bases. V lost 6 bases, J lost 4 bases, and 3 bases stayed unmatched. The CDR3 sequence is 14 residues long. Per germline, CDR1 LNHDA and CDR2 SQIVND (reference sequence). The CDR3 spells CASRGQGPTGELFF. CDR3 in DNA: TGTGCCAGTAGGGGACAGGGTCCCACCGGGGAGCTGTTTTTT.

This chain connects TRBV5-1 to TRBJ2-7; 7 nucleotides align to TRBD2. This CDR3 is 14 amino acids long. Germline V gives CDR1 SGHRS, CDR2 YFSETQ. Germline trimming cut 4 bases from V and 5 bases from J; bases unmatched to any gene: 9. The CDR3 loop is CASSPAGVWDEQYF. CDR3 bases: TGCGCCAGCAGCCCTGCGGGAGTTTGGGACGAGCAGTACTTC.

CDR3 DNA sequence: TGTGCCAGCAGCTTCGGGGGCTTGGAAGAGACCCAGTACTTC. Translation gives CASSFGGLEETQYF. The rearrangement uses TRBV7-9 and TRBJ2-5; D may correspond to TRBD1 or TRBD2 (6 bases each). The CDR3 sequence is 14 residues long. V was clipped by 3 bases and J by 3 bases, with 11 bases between them. CDR1 and CDR2 (germline): SEHNR, FQNEAQ (reference sequence).

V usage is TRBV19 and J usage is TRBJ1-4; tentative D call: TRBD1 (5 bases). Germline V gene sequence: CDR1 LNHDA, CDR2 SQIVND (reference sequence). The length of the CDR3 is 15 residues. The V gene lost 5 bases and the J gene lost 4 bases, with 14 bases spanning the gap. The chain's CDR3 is CASSPPGAGNEKLFF. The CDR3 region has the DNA TGTGCCAGTAGTCCCCCCGGGGCTGGTAATGAAAAACTGTTTTTT.

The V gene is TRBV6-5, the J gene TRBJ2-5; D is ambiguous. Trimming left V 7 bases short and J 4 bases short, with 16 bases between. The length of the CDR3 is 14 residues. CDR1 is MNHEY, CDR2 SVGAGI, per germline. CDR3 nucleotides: TGTGCCAGCACCCGACAAGAAAAGCGAGAGACCCAGTACTTC. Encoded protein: CASTRQEKRETQYF.

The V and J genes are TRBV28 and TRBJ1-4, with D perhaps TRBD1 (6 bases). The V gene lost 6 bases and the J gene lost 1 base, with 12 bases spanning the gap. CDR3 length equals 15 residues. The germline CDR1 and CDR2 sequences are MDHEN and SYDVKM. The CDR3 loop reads CASSTRGGTNEKLFF. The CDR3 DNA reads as TGTGCCAGCAGCACCAGAGGGGGAACTAATGAAAAACTGTTTTTT.

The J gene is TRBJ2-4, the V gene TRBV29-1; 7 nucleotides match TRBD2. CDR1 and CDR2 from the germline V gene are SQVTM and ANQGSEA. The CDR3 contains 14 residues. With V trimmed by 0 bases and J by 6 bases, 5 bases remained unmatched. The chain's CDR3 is CSVEDPGGRNIQYF. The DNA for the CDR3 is TGCAGCGTTGAAGATCCGGGGGGTCGAAACATTCAGTACTTC. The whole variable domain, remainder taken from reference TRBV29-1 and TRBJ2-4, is SAVISQKPSRDICQRGTSLTIQCQVDSQVTMMFWYRQQPGQSLTLIATANQGSEATYESGFVIDKFPISRPNLTFSTLTVSNMSPEDSSIYLCSVEDPGGRNIQYFGAGTRLSVL.

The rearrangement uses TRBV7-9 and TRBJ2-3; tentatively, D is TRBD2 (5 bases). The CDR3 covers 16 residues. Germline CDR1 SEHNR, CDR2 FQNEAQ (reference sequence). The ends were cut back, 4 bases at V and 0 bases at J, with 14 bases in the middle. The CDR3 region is CASSSRAGGSTDTQYF. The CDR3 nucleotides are TGTGCCAGCAGCTCAAGGGCGGGCGGTAGCACAGATACGCAGTATTTT.

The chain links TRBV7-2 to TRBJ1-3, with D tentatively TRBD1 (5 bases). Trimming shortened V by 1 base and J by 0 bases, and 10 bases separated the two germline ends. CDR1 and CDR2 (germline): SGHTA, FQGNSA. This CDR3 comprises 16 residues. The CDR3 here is CASSLDAGFSGNTIYF. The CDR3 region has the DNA TGTGCCAGCAGCTTAGACGCAGGGTTCTCTGGAAACACCATATATTTT.

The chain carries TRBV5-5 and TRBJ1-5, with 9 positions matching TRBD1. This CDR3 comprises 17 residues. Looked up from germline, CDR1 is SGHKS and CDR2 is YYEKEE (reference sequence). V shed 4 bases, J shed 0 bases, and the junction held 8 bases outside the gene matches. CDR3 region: CASSAGTGSYSNQPQHF. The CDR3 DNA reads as TGTGCCAGCAGCGCCGGGACAGGGTCTTATAGCAATCAGCCCCAGCATTTT. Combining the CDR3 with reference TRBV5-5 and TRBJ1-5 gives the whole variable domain DAGVTQSPTHLIKTRGQQVTLRCSPISGHKSVSWYQQVLGQGPQFIFQYYEKEERGRGNFPDRFSARQFPNYSSELNVNALLLGDSALYLCASSAGTGSYSNQPQHFGDGTRLSIL.

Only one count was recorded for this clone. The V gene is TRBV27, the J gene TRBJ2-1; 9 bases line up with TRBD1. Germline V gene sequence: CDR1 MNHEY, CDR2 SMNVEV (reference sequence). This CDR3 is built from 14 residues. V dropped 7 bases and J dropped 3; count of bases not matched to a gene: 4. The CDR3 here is CASKGTGIYNEQFF. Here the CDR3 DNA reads TGTGCCAGCAAGGGGACAGGGATCTACAATGAGCAGTTCTTC.

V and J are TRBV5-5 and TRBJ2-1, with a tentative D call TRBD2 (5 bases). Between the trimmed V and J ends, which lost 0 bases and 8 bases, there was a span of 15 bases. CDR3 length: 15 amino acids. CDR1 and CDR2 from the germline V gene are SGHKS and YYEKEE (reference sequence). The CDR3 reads CASSLASMGVDEQFF. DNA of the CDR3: TGTGCCAGCAGCTTGGCCAGTATGGGAGTCGATGAGCAGTTCTTC.

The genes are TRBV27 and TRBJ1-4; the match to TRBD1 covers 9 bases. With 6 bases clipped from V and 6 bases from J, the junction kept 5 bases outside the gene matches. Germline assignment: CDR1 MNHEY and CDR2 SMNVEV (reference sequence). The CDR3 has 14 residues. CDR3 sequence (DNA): TGTGCCAGCAGGGGGACAGGGTGGGATGAAAAACTGTTTTTT. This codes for CASRGTGWDEKLFF. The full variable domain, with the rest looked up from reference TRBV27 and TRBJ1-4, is EAQVTQNPRYLITVTGKKLTVTCSQNMNHEYMSWYRQDPGLGLRQIYYSMNVEVTDKGDVPEGYKVSRKEKRNFPLILESPSPNQTSLYFCASRGTGWDEKLFFGSGTQLSVL.

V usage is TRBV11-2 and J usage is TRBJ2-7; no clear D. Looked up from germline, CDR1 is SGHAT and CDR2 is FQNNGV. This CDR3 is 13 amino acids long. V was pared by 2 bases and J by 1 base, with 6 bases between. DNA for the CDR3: TGTGCCAGCAGCTTACTGGATTCCTACGAGCAGTACTTC. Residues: CASSLLDSYEQYF.

The DNA of the CDR3 is TGTGCCTGGAGACACGGCAGCCTGAACACCGGGGAGCTGTTTTTT. It specifies CAWRHGSLNTGELFF. V gene TRBV30 combines with J gene TRBJ2-2; no firm D call. Germline V gives CDR1 GTSNPN, CDR2 SVGIG (reference sequence). The V and J ends lost 3 bases and 1 base respectively, with 12 bases between them. The CDR3 covers 15 residues.

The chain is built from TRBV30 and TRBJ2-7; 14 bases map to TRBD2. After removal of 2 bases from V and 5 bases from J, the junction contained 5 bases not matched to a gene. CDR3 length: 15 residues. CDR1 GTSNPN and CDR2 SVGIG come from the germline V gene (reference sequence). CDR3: CAWSRGLAGVDEQYF. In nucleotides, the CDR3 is TGTGCCTGGAGTAGGGGACTAGCGGGAGTAGACGAGCAGTACTTC.

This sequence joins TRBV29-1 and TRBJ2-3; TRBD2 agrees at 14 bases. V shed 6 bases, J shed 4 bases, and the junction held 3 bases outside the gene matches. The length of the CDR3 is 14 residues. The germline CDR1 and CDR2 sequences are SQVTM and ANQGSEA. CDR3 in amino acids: CSVWTSGRPDTQYF. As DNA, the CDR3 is TGCAGCGTGTGGACTAGCGGGAGGCCAGATACGCAGTATTTT.

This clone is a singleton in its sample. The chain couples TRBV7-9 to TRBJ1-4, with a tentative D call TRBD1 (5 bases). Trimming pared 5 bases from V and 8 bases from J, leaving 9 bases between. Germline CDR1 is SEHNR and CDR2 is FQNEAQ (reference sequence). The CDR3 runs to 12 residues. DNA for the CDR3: TGTGCCAGCAGCCCTGGACACGAAAAACTGTTTTTT. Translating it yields CASSPGHEKLFF.

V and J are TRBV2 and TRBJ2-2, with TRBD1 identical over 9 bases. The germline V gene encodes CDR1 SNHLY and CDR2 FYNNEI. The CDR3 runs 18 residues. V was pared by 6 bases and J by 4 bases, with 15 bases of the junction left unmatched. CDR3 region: CASRALYWTGAATGELFF. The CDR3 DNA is TGTGCCAGCAGGGCCCTCTATTGGACAGGGGCGGCCACCGGGGAGCTGTTTTTT.

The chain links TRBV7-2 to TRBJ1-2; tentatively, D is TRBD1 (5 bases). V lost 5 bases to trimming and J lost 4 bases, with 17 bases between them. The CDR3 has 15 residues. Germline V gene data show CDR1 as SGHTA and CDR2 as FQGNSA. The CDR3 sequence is CASSVSTTQGYGYTF. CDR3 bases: TGTGCCAGCAGCGTCAGCACGACCCAGGGCTATGGCTACACCTTC.

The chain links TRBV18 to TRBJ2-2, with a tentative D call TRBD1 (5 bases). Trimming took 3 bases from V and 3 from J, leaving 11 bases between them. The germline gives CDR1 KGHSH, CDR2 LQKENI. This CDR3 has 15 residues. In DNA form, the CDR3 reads TGTGCCAGCTCACCTCGGCAAGGGGACACCGGGGAGCTGTTTTTT. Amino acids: CASSPRQGDTGELFF.

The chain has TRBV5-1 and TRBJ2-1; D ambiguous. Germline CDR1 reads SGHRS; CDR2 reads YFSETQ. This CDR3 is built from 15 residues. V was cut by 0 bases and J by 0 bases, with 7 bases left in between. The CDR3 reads CASSLATGSYNEQFF. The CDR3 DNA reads TGCGCCAGCAGCTTGGCGACCGGCTCCTACAATGAGCAGTTCTTC.

The CDR3 here is CASSLAGGNYGYTF. The DNA of the CDR3 is TGTGCCAGCAGCTTGGCCGGAGGGAACTATGGCTACACCTTC. This chain uses TRBV5-6 with TRBJ1-2; D unresolved. Between the trimmed V and J ends, which lost 0 bases and 2 bases, there was a span of 8 bases. CDR1 SGHDT and CDR2 YYEEEE come from the germline V gene. The CDR3 is 14 residues long.

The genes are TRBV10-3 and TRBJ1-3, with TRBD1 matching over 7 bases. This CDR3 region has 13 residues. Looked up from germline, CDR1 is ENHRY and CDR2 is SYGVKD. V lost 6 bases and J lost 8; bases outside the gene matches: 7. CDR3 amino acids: CAISLTGTDTIYF. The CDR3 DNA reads TGTGCCATCAGCCTGACAGGGACGGACACCATATATTTT.

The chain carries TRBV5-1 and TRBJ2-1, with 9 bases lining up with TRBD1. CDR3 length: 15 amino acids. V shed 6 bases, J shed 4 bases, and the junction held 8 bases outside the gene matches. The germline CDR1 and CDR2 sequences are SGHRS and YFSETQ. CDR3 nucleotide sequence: TGCGCCAGCACAGGGTCCGGGACAGGGTACAATGAGCAGTTCTTC. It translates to CASTGSGTGYNEQFF.